The source of this T cell receptor beta chain is a study of cytotoxic CD8 clonotypes in ibrutinib-treated CLL. V dropped 2 bases and J dropped 3; count of bases not matched to a gene: 5. Germline lookup yields CDR1 SQVTM and CDR2 ANQGSEA. CDR3 length equals 14 residues. Only in-frame clones appear in the TCRdb table, and some are missing; sequencing was by immunoSEQ multiplex PCR. The sample contains a few hundred thousand clones, roughly 85% of which appear only once. This TCR derives from a human donor with chronic lymphocytic leukemia. This chain links TRBV29-1 with TRBJ2-7, with 9 bases that match TRBD2. Specimen: PBMCs, collected before ibrutinib treatment. CDR3 sequence reads: CSVERLAGLYEQYF. The CDR3, as DNA: TGCAGCGTTGAACGGCTAGCGGGACTCTACGAGCAGTACTTC.